This is a list of T cell receptor beta chains from one sample in a study of tumor-infiltrating lymphocytes in oesophageal squamous cell carcinoma. Via MiXCR, TCRdb re-called the PCR reads, giving one row per CDR3 protein. The sample lists about 12,000 distinct CDR3 sequences, less than 55% seen once, with 28% in the top ten. The source material was esophageal tumor tissue. Source of these receptors: a female donor with esophageal squamous cell carcinoma. CDR3s include the opening cysteine and the closing phenylalanine or tryptophan. Each record gives: clone size, CDR3 length, D gene, J gene, V gene, CDR3 DNA, CDR3 protein. A D gene is named only where the DNA matches it firmly. Not every row has a clone size; where given, it reads once, few, many or a size class.

-	15	-	TRBJ2-1	TRBV24-1	TGTGCCACCAGTGAAAGGCGGGATCACTACAATGAGCAGTTCTTC	CATSERRDHYNEQFF
-	14	-	TRBJ2-5	TRBV11-2	TGTGCCAGCAGCTTTTTACGCCAGTCAGAGACCCAGTACTTC	CASSFLRQSETQYF
few	14	-	TRBJ2-5	TRBV4-1	TGCGCCAGCAGCCAAGTAGGGCCCCAAGAGACCCAGTACTTC	CASSQVGPQETQYF
many	14	-	TRBJ2-2	TRBV28	TGTGCCAGCAGTTCCTCCAGGGAAGCCGGGGAGCTGTTTTTT	CASSSSREAGELFF
-	19	-	TRBJ2-6	TRBV7-8	TGTGCCAGCAGCTTAATTCCCGCGGATCCTCCCTCTGGGGCCAACGTCCTGACTTTC	CASSLIPADPPSGANVLTF
few	13	-	TRBJ2-2	TRBV12-3/TRBV12-4	TGTGCCAGCAGGGTGAGGGGGACCGGGGAGCTGTTTTTT	CASRVRGTGELFF
few	15	TRBD2	TRBJ2-7	TRBV7-4	TGTGCCAGCAGCTTTACTAGCGGGAGGGTCTACGAGCAGTACTTC	CASSFTSGRVYEQYF
-	16	TRBD2	TRBJ2-5	TRBV5-4	TGTGCCAGCAGCCCGGGGACTAGCGGGAGGGTGGGGGAGCAGTACTTC	CASSPGTSGRVGEQYF
-	16	-	TRBJ2-2	TRBV7-6	TGTGCCAGCAGCCCGGACAGTCGGATCCACACCGGGGAGCTGTTTTTT	CASSPDSRIHTGELFF
-	14	-	TRBJ2-3	TRBV11-2	TGTGCCAGCAGCTTACTAGGGGGGAAAGATACGCAGTATTTT	CASSLLGGKDTQYF
few	14	TRBD1	TRBJ2-5	TRBV7-2	TGTGCCAGCAGCCGGGACAGGACACAAGAGACCCAGTACTTC	CASSRDRTQETQYF
few	17	TRBD2	TRBJ2-7	TRBV7-9	TGTGCCAGCAGCTTAGCATTAGCGGGAGAGTCATACGACGAGCAGTACTTC	CASSLALAGESYDEQYF
-	14	-	TRBJ2-6	TRBV6-1	TGTGCCAGCGACAAGAGCTCTGGGGCCAACGTCCTGACTTTC	CASDKSSGANVLTF
-	16	-	TRBJ2-1	TRBV7-3	TGTGCCAGCAGCTTAATGAAGCGGGCGGGGCTGGATGAGCAGTTCTTC	CASSLMKRAGLDEQFF
-	11	-	TRBJ1-6	TRBV7-4	TGTGCCAGCAGCTCAGATTCACCCCTCCACTTT	CASSSDSPLHF
-	15	-	TRBJ2-5	TRBV27	TGTGCCAGCAGTTTATCCTCTGTCAGGCCCGAGACCCAGTACTTC	CASSLSSVRPETQYF
few	9	-	TRBJ1-2	TRBV19	TGTGCCAGTGGACGTGGCTACACCTTC	CASGRGYTF
many	17	TRBD2	TRBJ2-2	TRBV12-3/TRBV12-4	TGTGCCAGCAGTTTAGCTAGCGGGGCTATGAACACCGGGGAGCTGTTTTTT	CASSLASGAMNTGELFF
many	15	TRBD1	TRBJ1-1	TRBV6-1	TGTGCCAGCAGTGGAGACAGGGGGATGAACACTGAAGCTTTCTTT	CASSGDRGMNTEAFF
medium-sized	17	TRBD2	TRBJ2-4	TRBV6-1	TGTGCCAGCAGTGGGGGGGCGATCCGGACTAGCGGGAACATTCAGTACTTC	CASSGGAIRTSGNIQYF
-	16	-	TRBJ2-7	TRBV7-2	TGTGCCAGCAGCGGAACGGACGGCCGGGGAAATTCACCCCTCCACTTC	CASSGTDGRGNSPLHF
-	16	-	TRBJ2-4	TRBV7-4	TGTGCCAGCAGCTTAGAAGGCAGATTAGCCAAAAACATTCAGTACTTC	CASSLEGRLAKNIQYF
-	14	TRBD2	TRBJ2-5	TRBV5-1	TGCGCCAGCAGCTTTAGCGGGGGGGAGGAGACCCAGTACTTC	CASSFSGGEETQYF
-	17	TRBD2	TRBJ2-7	TRBV7-8	TGTGCCAGCAGCTTAGTCAGGCGTAGCGGGGGTCTCTACGAGCAGTACTTC	CASSLVRRSGGLYEQYF
-	14	TRBD1	TRBJ2-5	TRBV5-6	TGTGCCAGCAGCTTGGCGGACAGGGTAGAGACCCAGTACTTC	CASSLADRVETQYF
few	13	-	TRBJ2-1	TRBV12-3/TRBV12-4	TGTGCCAGCAGTCAGAATAGGTGGAATGAGCAGTTCTTC	CASSQNRWNEQFF
many	14	-	TRBJ2-7	TRBV12-3/TRBV12-4	TGTGCCAGCAGTCCCAGGGTAAGGTCCTACGAGCAGTACTTC	CASSPRVRSYEQYF
-	17	TRBD2	TRBJ2-1	TRBV7-2	TGTGCCAGCAGCTTAGCGCTGACTAGCGGGAGTCTGAATGAGCAGTTCTTC	CASSLALTSGSLNEQFF
many	14	-	TRBJ2-7	TRBV7-9	TGTGCCAGCAGCCCCGGGACGGGCTCCTACGAGCAGTACTTC	CASSPGTGSYEQYF
-	15	TRBD2	TRBJ2-1	TRBV5-4	TGTGCCAGCAGCCCCGGACTAGCGGGAGACAATGAGCAGTTCTTC	CASSPGLAGDNEQFF
few	13	TRBD1	TRBJ1-4	TRBV7-2	TGTGCCAGCAGCAAGACAGGGGGGGAAAAACTGTTTTTT	CASSKTGGEKLFF
many	12	-	TRBJ1-1	TRBV11-3	TGTGCCAGCAGGGGGGCGGGCACTGAAGCTTTCTTT	CASRGAGTEAFF
-	16	TRBD1	TRBJ2-1	TRBV7-6	TGTGCCAGCAGCTCCCAGACAGGGGGCGGGATGGGTGAGCAGTTCTTC	CASSSQTGGGMGEQFF